Sequencing of this TCR beta chain was carried out in a study of blood T cell repertoires in COVID-19. Whole-study context: Sources were T cells, B-cell-depleted T cells, or PBMCs; the material itself was cDNA or gDNA.

TCRdb's copy holds only in-frame clones and misses some; the assay was immunoSEQ multiplex PCR. The repertoire holds approximately 170,000 clones, with more than 85% as singletons. Germline assignment: CDR1 SGDLS and CDR2 YYNGEE. The length of the CDR3 is 15 residues. Trimming removed 3 bases from V and 5 bases from J; junction bases left unmatched: 8. Material for sequencing was peripheral blood. The V and J genes are TRBV9 and TRBJ2-3, with 8 nucleotides matching TRBD1. The receptor was derived from a woman aged 55-69 years with COVID-19, enrolled during active disease. This CDR3 reads CASSGQGRGGDTQYF. The DNA for the CDR3 is TGTGCCAGCAGCGGACAGGGGAGAGGGGGAGATACGCAGTATTTT.